A single T cell receptor beta chain is shown here with its context. This entry is derived from a study of blood T cell repertoires in COVID-19. In Seattle, patients joined the study during active infection and were tracked longitudinally. V was shortened by 6 bases and J by 1 base, with 10 bases between the two germline ends. The CDR3 sequence is 13 residues long. Here immunoSEQ multiplex PCR was the method, and the copy in TCRdb shows in-frame clones only, minus some. The repertoire holds about 280,000 clones, with roughly nine tenths as singletons. This TCR was recovered from a woman aged 25 to 39 with COVID-19, enrolled during active disease. This chain connects TRBV12-3 or TRBV12-4 to TRBJ2-7, with D uncertain. Sequenced sample: peripheral blood. The CDR3 nucleotides read TGTGCCAGCAGACCAGACATTTCCTACGAGCAGTACTTC. Residues: CASRPDISYEQYF.